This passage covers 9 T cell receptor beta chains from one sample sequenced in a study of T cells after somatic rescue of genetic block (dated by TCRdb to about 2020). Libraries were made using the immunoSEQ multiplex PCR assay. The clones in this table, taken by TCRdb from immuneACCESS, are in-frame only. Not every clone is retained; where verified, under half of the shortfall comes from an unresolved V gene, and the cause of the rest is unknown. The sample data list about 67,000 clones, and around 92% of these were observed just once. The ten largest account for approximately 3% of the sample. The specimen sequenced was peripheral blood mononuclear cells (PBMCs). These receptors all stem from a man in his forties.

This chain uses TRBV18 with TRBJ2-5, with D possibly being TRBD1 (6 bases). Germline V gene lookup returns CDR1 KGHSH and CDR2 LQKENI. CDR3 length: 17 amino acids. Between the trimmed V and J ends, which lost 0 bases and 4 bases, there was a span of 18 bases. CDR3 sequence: CASSPPVAGVTGETQYF. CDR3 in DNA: TGTGCCAGCTCACCACCTGTTGCAGGGGTCACCGGAGAGACCCAGTACTTC.

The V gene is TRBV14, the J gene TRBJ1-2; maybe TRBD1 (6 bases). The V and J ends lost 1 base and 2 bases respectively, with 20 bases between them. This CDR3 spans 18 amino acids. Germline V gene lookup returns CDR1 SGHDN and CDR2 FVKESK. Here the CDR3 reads CASSQVPGTPNENYGYTF. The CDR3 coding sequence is TGTGCCAGCAGCCAAGTCCCCGGGACACCAAATGAAAACTATGGCTACACCTTC.

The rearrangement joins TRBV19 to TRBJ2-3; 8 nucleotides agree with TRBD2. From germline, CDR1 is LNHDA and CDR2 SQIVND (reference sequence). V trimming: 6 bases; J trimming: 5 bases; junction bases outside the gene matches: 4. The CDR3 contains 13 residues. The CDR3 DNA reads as TGTGCCAGTAGCGGGAGGGCCTTAGATACGCAGTATTTT. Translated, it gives CASSGRALDTQYF.

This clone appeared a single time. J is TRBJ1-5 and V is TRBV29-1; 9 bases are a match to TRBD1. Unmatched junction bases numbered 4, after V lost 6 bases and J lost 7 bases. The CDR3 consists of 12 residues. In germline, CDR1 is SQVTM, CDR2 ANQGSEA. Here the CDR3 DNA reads TGCAGCGTAGGACAGGGGCGGCAGCCCCAGCATTTT. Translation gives CSVGQGRQPQHF.

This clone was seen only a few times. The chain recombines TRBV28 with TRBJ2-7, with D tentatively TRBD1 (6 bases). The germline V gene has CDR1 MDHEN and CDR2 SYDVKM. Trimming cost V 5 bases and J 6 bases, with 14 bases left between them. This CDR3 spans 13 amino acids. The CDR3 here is CASSLTQGREQYF. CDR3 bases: TGTGCCAGCAGTCTGACTCAGGGGCGCGAGCAGTACTTC.

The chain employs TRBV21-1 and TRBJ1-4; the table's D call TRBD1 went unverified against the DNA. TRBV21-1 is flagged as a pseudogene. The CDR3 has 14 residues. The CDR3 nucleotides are TGTGCCAGCAGCAAAGACAGGGGTGGGGAAAAACTGTTTTTT. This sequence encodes CASSKDRGGEKLFF.

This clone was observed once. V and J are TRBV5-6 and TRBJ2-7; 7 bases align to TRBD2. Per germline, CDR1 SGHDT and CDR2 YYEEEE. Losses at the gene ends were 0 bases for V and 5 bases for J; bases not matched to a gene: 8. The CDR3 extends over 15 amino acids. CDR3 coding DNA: TGTGCCAGCAGCTTGGCGACGGCGGGGGTCCACGAGCAGTACTTC. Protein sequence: CASSLATAGVHEQYF.

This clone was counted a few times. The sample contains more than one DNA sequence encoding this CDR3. CDR3 region: CASSPTSGGANEQFF. The CDR3 DNA sequence: TGTGCCAGCTCACCCACTAGCGGGGGGGCCAATGAGCAGTTCTTC. The rearrangement joins TRBV18 to TRBJ2-1; 13 bases map to TRBD2. V shed 3 bases and J 6 bases; nucleotides not matched to a gene: 2. This CDR3 comprises 15 residues. Germline assignment: CDR1 KGHSH and CDR2 LQKENI. The entire variable domain, with the rest obtained from reference TRBV18 and TRBJ2-1, is as follows: NAGVMQNPRHLVRRRGQEARLRCSPMKGHSHVYWYRQLPEEGLKFMVYLQKENIIDESGMPKERFSAEFPKEGPSILRIQQVVRGDSAAYFCASSPTSGGANEQFFGPGTRLTVL.

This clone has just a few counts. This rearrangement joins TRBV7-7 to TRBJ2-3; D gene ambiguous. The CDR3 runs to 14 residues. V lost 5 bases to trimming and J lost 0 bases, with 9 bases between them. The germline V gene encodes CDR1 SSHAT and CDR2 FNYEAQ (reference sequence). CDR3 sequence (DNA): TGTGCCAGCAGCCCGGCCGGGAGCACAGATACGCAGTATTTT. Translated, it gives CASSPAGSTDTQYF.